A single sample gave rise to the 20 T cell receptor beta chains below, sequenced in a study of T cells in tuberculosis. The protocol was immunoSEQ multiplex PCR, while the TCRdb copy is restricted to in-frame clones and leaves out a portion. Found here are around 41,000 clones, about 94% of them singletons; the top ten hold about 1.8%. Input material: PBMCs. These receptors all stem from a donor aged 10 to 29 with latent tuberculosis or without tuberculosis infection. Some clones in this sample may be carry-over from other donors' samples.

This clone was picked up a small number of times. Written as DNA, the CDR3 is TGTGCCAGCTCACCTCCGGGACAGGGGGGAGATGGCTACACCTTC. This encodes CASSPPGQGGDGYTF. The J gene is TRBJ1-2, the V gene TRBV18, with 11 bases matching TRBD1. Germline V gene lookup returns CDR1 KGHSH and CDR2 LQKENI. V was clipped by 3 bases and J by 6 bases; unmatched bases: 6. CDR3 size: 15 residues.

The J gene is TRBJ2-3, the V gene TRBV5-6; the match to TRBD2 covers 9 bases. J gave up 4 bases and V 0 bases, and 6 bases lay outside the gene matches. The CDR3 sequence is 16 residues long. Germline CDR1 SGHDT, CDR2 YYEEEE. The CDR3 loop is CASSLVGTSTADTQYF. For the CDR3, the DNA is TGTGCCAGCAGCTTGGTTGGGACTAGCACCGCAGATACGCAGTATTTT. The whole variable domain, filled in from reference TRBV5-6 and TRBJ2-3, reads DAGVTQSPTHLIKTRGQQVTLRCSPKSGHDTVSWYQQALGQGPQFIFQYYEEEERQRGNFPDRFSGHQFPNYSSELNVNALLLGDSALYLCASSLVGTSTADTQYFGPGTRLTVL.

V and J are TRBV28 and TRBJ1-2; D unclear. Germline CDR1 MDHEN, CDR2 SYDVKM. CDR3 length: 14 residues. Trimming took off 7 bases at V and 4 bases at J, with 16 bases between the two ends. The CDR3 spells CASTPTRWLYGYTF. DNA of the CDR3: TGTGCCAGCACCCCCACCAGATGGCTCTATGGCTACACCTTC.

The chain is built from TRBV7-2 and TRBJ2-3; D is possibly TRBD2 (7 bases). V was trimmed by 6 bases and J by 0 bases, leaving 13 bases between them. This CDR3 region has 15 residues. From germline, CDR1 is SGHTA and CDR2 FQGNSA. Here the CDR3 DNA reads TGTGCCAGCAGTAGAGCGGGACATAGCACAGATACGCAGTATTTT. This sequence encodes CASSRAGHSTDTQYF.

The CDR3 region is CASSPGGQLNTEAFF. As DNA, the CDR3 is TGTGCCAGCTCACCAGGGGGACAGCTGAACACTGAAGCTTTCTTT. This sequence joins TRBV18 and TRBJ1-1, with 7 bases that match TRBD1. The CDR3 runs 15 residues. J gave up 0 bases and V 2 bases, and 3 bases lay outside the gene matches. CDR1 KGHSH and CDR2 LQKENI come from the germline V gene. Using reference TRBV18 and TRBJ1-1 for the parts outside the CDR3, the full variable domain is NAGVMQNPRHLVRRRGQEARLRCSPMKGHSHVYWYRQLPEEGLKFMVYLQKENIIDESGMPKERFSAEFPKEGPSILRIQQVVRGDSAAYFCASSPGGQLNTEAFFGQGTRLTVV.

The chain recombines TRBV6-5 with TRBJ2-2; D uncertain. CDR1 is MNHEY, CDR2 SVGAGI, per germline. V dropped 2 bases and J dropped 0 bases, with 7 bases sitting between them. The CDR3 is 15 amino acids. The CDR3 DNA reads TGTGCCAGCAGTTACGCGCAGGCGAACACCGGGGAGCTGTTTTTT. As protein: CASSYAQANTGELFF.

V is TRBV19 and J is TRBJ2-1, with 7 bases fitting TRBD2. Per germline, CDR1 LNHDA and CDR2 SQIVND (reference sequence). This CDR3 is 16 amino acids long. Trimming cost V 9 bases and J 7 bases; bases outside gene matches: 18. CDR3 protein: CASREWGGGPPNEQFF. Written as DNA, the CDR3 is TGTGCCAGCCGCGAGTGGGGCGGGGGACCTCCAAATGAGCAGTTCTTC.

The chain has TRBV20-1 and TRBJ2-7, with D maybe TRBD1 (6 bases). Germline assignment: CDR1 DFQATT and CDR2 SNEGSKA (reference sequence). This CDR3 has 11 residues. Trimming took off 6 bases at V and 5 bases at J, with 11 bases between the two ends. CDR3 region: CSAPRGDEQYF. The CDR3 DNA reads TGCAGTGCCCCCAGGGGTGACGAGCAGTACTTC.

The chain is built from TRBV25-1 and TRBJ1-1, with D possibly TRBD1 on 6 matching bases. Germline CDR1 is MGHDK and CDR2 is SYGVNS. The CDR3 length is 14 residues. Trimming took 3 bases from V and 3 from J, leaving 11 bases between them. The CDR3 coding sequence is TGTGCCAGCAGTGATACAGGGCTAGACACTGAAGCTTTCTTT. Residues: CASSDTGLDTEAFF. The full variable domain, its missing parts supplied by reference TRBV25-1 and TRBJ1-1, is EADIYQTPRYLVIGTGKKITLECSQTMGHDKMYWYQQDPGMELHLIHYSYGVNSTEKGDLSSESTVSRIRTEHFPLTLESARPSHTSQYLCASSDTGLDTEAFFGQGTRLTVV.

As for this clone: A read error may account for a junction end that differs from germline. The V and J genes are TRBV5-6 and TRBJ2-3; maybe TRBD2 (5 bases). This CDR3 is 12 amino acids long. Germline assignment: CDR1 SGHDT and CDR2 YYEEEE. CDR3 sequence: CASSSLAGDRDF. CDR3 nucleotide sequence: TGTGCCAGCAGCTCGCTAGCCGGCGACCGGGATTTT.

The CDR3 coding sequence is TGTGCCTGGAGTCACACAGGGGGTCGGACTGAAGCTTTCTTT. Protein sequence: CAWSHTGGRTEAFF. The V and J genes are TRBV30 and TRBJ1-1; 8 bases fit TRBD1. This CDR3 spans 14 amino acids. After removal of 2 bases from V and 5 bases from J, the junction contained 7 bases not matched to a gene. The germline CDR1 and CDR2 sequences are GTSNPN and SVGIG (reference sequence). Complete variable domain (other parts from reference TRBV30 and TRBJ1-1): SQTIHQWPATLVQPVGSPLSLECTVEGTSNPNLYWYRQAAGRGLQLLFYSVGIGQISSEVPQNLSASRPQDRQFILSSKKLLLSDSGFYLCAWSHTGGRTEAFFGQGTRLTVV.

V is TRBV11-3 and J is TRBJ1-1; D is unclear. V was trimmed by 6 bases and J by 1 base, leaving 12 bases between them. Germline V gives CDR1 SGHNT, CDR2 YENEEA. The length of the CDR3 is 14 residues. The chain's CDR3 is CASSPDGENTEAFF. For the CDR3, the DNA is TGTGCCAGCAGTCCCGACGGGGAGAACACTGAAGCTTTCTTT.

The J gene is TRBJ1-1, the V gene TRBV5-4; D is unclear. The CDR3 extends over 16 amino acids. The germline V gene has CDR1 SGHNT and CDR2 YYREEE (reference sequence). Trimming shortened V by 3 bases and J by 3 bases, and 18 bases separated the two germline ends. The CDR3 nucleotides read TGTGCCAGCAGCTCCGCTCCCCGGGGAAAAGACACTGAAGCTTTCTTT. Its translation is CASSSAPRGKDTEAFF.

The genes are TRBV29-1 and TRBJ2-3, with D unresolved. The germline V and J ends were trimmed by 3 bases and 3 bases, with 4 bases remaining between them. The CDR3 loop spans 11 amino acids. The V gene's germline CDR1 is SQVTM and CDR2 ANQGSEA. The CDR3 nucleotides read TGCAGCGTTGAGAGAACAGATACGCAGTATTTT. It specifies CSVERTDTQYF.

CDR3 loop: CASSLGPGTWVLRAFF. The CDR3, as DNA: TGTGCCAGCAGCTTAGGGCCTGGGACATGGGTCTTACGAGCTTTCTTT. The chain joins TRBV11-2 to TRBJ1-1; possibly TRBD1 for D (6 bases). Per germline, CDR1 SGHAT and CDR2 FQNNGV. There are 16 residues in the CDR3. Trimming left V 1 base short and J 10 bases short, with 22 bases between.

This clone was recorded only once. This rearrangement joins TRBV5-4 to TRBJ1-4; TRBD1 is a possible D gene (6 bases). There are 14 residues in the CDR3. Germline V gives CDR1 SGHNT, CDR2 YYREEE (reference sequence). Trimming pared 2 bases from V and 4 bases from J, leaving 9 bases between. CDR3 nucleotides: TGTGCCAGCAGCTTTCAGGGGCGTAATGAAAAACTGTTTTTT. Protein product: CASSFQGRNEKLFF.

V gene TRBV5-1 combines with J gene TRBJ2-7, with D hard to call. V was trimmed by 2 bases and J by 1 base, leaving 22 bases between them. Germline V gives CDR1 SGHRS, CDR2 YFSETQ. The CDR3 has 18 amino acids. CDR3 residues: CASSFENQPYSGSYEQYF. The CDR3 region has the DNA TGCGCCAGCAGCTTTGAGAATCAACCGTACAGTGGGTCCTACGAGCAGTACTTC.

The rearrangement links TRBV4-3 to TRBJ1-1, with D possibly TRBD1 on 5 matching bases. From germline, CDR1 is LGHNA and CDR2 YSLEER. The CDR3 is made up of 15 amino acids. Trimming pared 0 bases from V and 1 base from J, leaving 9 bases between. For the CDR3, the DNA is TGCGCCAGCAGCCAAGACAGCAGGGAGAACACTGAAGCTTTCTTT. Protein sequence: CASSQDSRENTEAFF.

The rearrangement uses TRBV27 and TRBJ2-1, with TRBD1 matching over 7 bases. This CDR3 region has 16 residues. The junction had 9 bases not matched to a gene; V was cut back by 2 bases and J by 5 bases. CDR1 and CDR2 from the germline V gene are MNHEY and SMNVEV (reference sequence). The CDR3 nucleotides are TGTGCCAGCAGTTTAAGTCTCGACAGGGTGAACAATGAGCAGTTCTTC. The encoded protein is CASSLSLDRVNNEQFF.

The chain is built from TRBV27 and TRBJ2-7; no firm D call. Germline V gives CDR1 MNHEY, CDR2 SMNVEV (reference sequence). This CDR3 has 12 residues. Trimming removed 4 bases from V and 4 bases from J, with 8 bases in between. The CDR3 bases are TGTGCCAGCAGTTCCTCCAGATACGAGCAGTACTTC. Protein product: CASSSSRYEQYF.